This T cell receptor (beta chain) was documented in a study of shared clonotypes between healthy human individuals. Genomic DNA, for the unsorted samples, came from about 90 million PBMCs. Overall study results and limits: Sample collection involved blood only; tissue repertoires are likely different.

This clone was seen just once. The target antigen is unknown. Looked up from germline, CDR1 is LGHNA and CDR2 is YSLEER. V shed 1 base and J shed 3 bases, with 5 bases lying between them. The CDR3 spans 13 residues. The authors split each subset's genomic DNA evenly across several immunoSEQ plates. In the study's own analysis: ImmunoSEQ only sent back junction sequences with no quality scores, so filtering was done differently. Some clones are missing from TCRdb's copy, which holds only in-frame ones; the method was immunoSEQ multiplex PCR. That table gives V, J and clone size, and the DNA gave D and trimming. The table shows some 530,000 clones, with around 73% occurring only once.

Sequencing input: PBMCs. The V gene is TRBV4-3, the J gene TRBJ2-3; D is unclear. The clonotype originates from a middle-aged woman in good health. Some clones in this sample may be carry-over from other donors' samples. This CDR3 reads CASSQGRTDTQYF. CDR3 nucleotide sequence: TGCGCCAGCAGCCAAGGAAGAACAGATACGCAGTATTTT.